The rows below give T cell receptor beta chains drawn from one sample of a study of blood T cell repertoires in COVID-19. The data were produced by immunoSEQ multiplex PCR, yet TCRdb's version contains in-frame clones alone and is incomplete. This sample has 110,000 to 150,000 clones, with roughly 80% found just once. Sequenced input: peripheral blood. All receptors come from a woman aged 80 or over with acute or convalescent COVID-19. CDR3s include the opening cysteine and the closing phenylalanine or tryptophan. D genes are given only for firm matches. A row's size may be missing; if present it is once, few, many or a size class.

TRBV2	-	-	TRBJ1-3	CASLEGGASGNTIYF	TGTGCCAGCCTAGAGGGGGGGGCCTCTGGAAACACCATATATTTT
TRBV7-3	-	-	TRBJ1-1	CASSLQPRAMNTEAFF	TGTGCCAGCAGCTTACAGCCCAGGGCTATGAACACTGAAGCTTTCTTT
TRBV5-1	TRBD1	-	TRBJ1-2	CASSLEGQGASGYTF	TGCGCCAGCAGCTTGGAGGGGCAGGGGGCTTCAGGCTACACCTTC
TRBV19	TRBD1	-	TRBJ2-5	CASRETGRETQYF	TGTGCCAGTCGCGAGACAGGGCGGGAGACCCAGTACTTC
TRBV11-2	-	-	TRBJ2-1	CASSLDMRNEQFF	TGTGCCAGCAGCTTAGATATGAGGAATGAGCAGTTCTTC
TRBV27	-	few	TRBJ2-5	CASSSRSTQETQYF	TGTGCCAGCAGTTCCCGATCGACTCAAGAGACCCAGTACTTC
TRBV5-1	-	-	TRBJ2-7	CASSLRDPYEQYF	TGCGCCAGCAGCCTCAGGGATCCCTACGAGCAGTACTTC
TRBV15	TRBD1	-	TRBJ2-7	CATSSRDRDYEQYF	TGTGCCACCAGCTCCCGGGACAGGGACTACGAGCAGTACTTC
TRBV13	-	-	TRBJ1-3	CASSLLQGRVTGNTIYF	TGTGCCAGCAGCTTACTTCAGGGGCGCGTAACCGGAAACACCATATATTTT
TRBV7-8	-	-	TRBJ2-3	CASGERLVGAFWGPDTQYF	TGTGCCAGCGGCGAAAGACTAGTAGGGGCATTCTGGGGCCCAGATACGCAGTATTTT
TRBV7-2	TRBD1	-	TRBJ1-1	CASSSTVTGRAFF	TGTGCCAGCAGCTCTACTGTGACAGGGCGAGCTTTCTTT
TRBV5-1	TRBD1	few	TRBJ2-7	CASSTTGDILKQYF	TGCGCCAGCAGCACGACAGGGGACATCTTGAAGCAGTACTTC
TRBV11-2	TRBD2	-	TRBJ2-1	CASSLIRGGPYNEQFF	TGTGCCAGCAGCCTAATCCGGGGGGGCCCCTACAATGAGCAGTTCTTC
TRBV7-9	-	-	TRBJ1-1	CASSLGQDDTEAFF	TGTGCCAGCAGCTTAGGACAGGACGACACTGAAGCTTTCTTT
TRBV30	TRBD1	few	TRBJ1-5	CAYRQGKQPQHF	TGTGCCTATCGACAGGGGAAGCAGCCCCAGCATTTT
TRBV14	TRBD1	-	TRBJ2-7	CASSPPGQGAYEQYF	TGTGCCAGCAGCCCGCCGGGACAGGGGGCTTACGAGCAGTACTTC
TRBV21-1	-	once	TRBJ2-7	CASSSTPGDSSSYEQYF	TGTGCCAGCAGCTCGACCCCTGGGGACTCGAGCTCCTACGAGCAGTACTTC
TRBV30	-	-	TRBJ2-4	CASSGKNIQYF	TGTGCCAGCTCCGGGAAAAACATTCAGTACTTC
TRBV5-4	-	-	TRBJ1-2	CASSLDGYGYTF	TGTGCCAGCAGCTTGGACGGGTACGGCTACACCTTC
TRBV4-1	-	-	TRBJ1-1	CASSQERGANTEAFF	TGCGCCAGCAGCCAAGAACGCGGGGCGAACACTGAAGCTTTCTTT
TRBV5-1	TRBD1	-	TRBJ2-2	CASTLTGTGSTGELFF	TGCGCCAGCACCCTCACCGGGACAGGATCCACCGGGGAGCTGTTTTTT
TRBV2	-	-	TRBJ1-2	CASQGRHGYTF	TGTGCCAGCCAGGGGCGTCATGGCTACACCTTC
TRBV11-2	-	-	TRBJ1-3	CASSLLGVRSGNTIYF	TGTGCCAGCAGCTTACTAGGTGTTCGGTCTGGAAACACCATATATTTT
TRBV5-1	-	few	TRBJ2-1	CASSEEREQFF	TGCGCCAGCAGCGAGGAGCGTGAGCAGTTCTTC
TRBV2	-	-	TRBJ2-7	CASGSSGSYEQYF	TGTGCCAGCGGGTCTTCAGGCTCCTACGAGCAGTACTTC
TRBV5-1	-	-	TRBJ2-1	CASSSTVKSSYNEQFF	TGCGCCAGCAGCTCCACAGTAAAGAGCTCCTACAATGAGCAGTTCTTC
TRBV2	-	-	TRBJ2-7	CASRTGEQYF	TGTGCCAGCAGGACCGGGGAGCAGTACTTC
TRBV2	-	-	TRBJ2-7	CAGQPGQGSYEQYF	TGTGCCGGCCAACCGGGGCAGGGGAGCTACGAGCAGTACTTC
TRBV2	-	-	TRBJ1-5	CASRTVGEPQHF	TGTGCCAGCAGAACAGTGGGTGAGCCCCAGCATTTT
TRBV6-5	TRBD1	-	TRBJ2-5	CATLLQGWETQYF	TGTGCCACCTTATTACAGGGGTGGGAGACCCAGTACTTC
TRBV7-9	TRBD1	-	TRBJ2-2	CASSLVRGHQVPGELFF	TGTGCCAGCAGCTTAGTGAGGGGGCACCAGGTGCCCGGGGAGCTGTTTTTT
TRBV7-6	-	-	TRBJ2-1	CASSLSQGYGNEQFF	TGTGCCAGCAGCCTTAGCCAGGGCTACGGCAATGAGCAGTTCTTC
TRBV7-9	TRBD1	-	TRBJ1-2	CASSLEGQYGYTF	TGTGCCAGCAGCTTAGAGGGACAGTATGGCTACACCTTC
TRBV7-3	-	-	TRBJ2-7	CASSLTSGYEQYF	TGTGCCAGCAGCTTAACCTCGGGCTACGAGCAGTACTTC
TRBV18	-	-	TRBJ2-2	CASSPPVARGIDTGELFF	TGTGCCAGCTCACCACCGGTGGCAAGGGGAATCGACACCGGGGAGCTGTTTTTT
TRBV5-1	-	-	TRBJ1-4	CASRPGWANEKLFF	TGCGCCAGCCGCCCGGGGTGGGCTAATGAAAAACTGTTTTTT
TRBV5-5	-	once	TRBJ2-5	CASSFVVSQGETQYF	TGTGCCAGCAGCTTTGTTGTCAGCCAGGGGGAGACCCAGTACTTC
TRBV19	TRBD1	-	TRBJ1-1	CASSPQGVGTEAFF	TGTGCCAGTAGTCCACAGGGGGTGGGCACTGAAGCTTTCTTT
TRBV5-5	-	-	TRBJ1-1	CASSRSRDTRTEAFF	TGTGCCAGCAGCAGAAGCCGGGACACCCGCACTGAAGCTTTCTTT
TRBV5-4	-	-	TRBJ1-2	CASSSRIRDNYGYTF	TGTGCCAGCAGCTCGCGAATCAGGGATAACTATGGCTACACCTTC
TRBV12-3/TRBV12-4	-	many	TRBJ1-2	CASTHRDRGYTF	TGTGCCAGCACCCACAGGGATCGGGGCTACACCTTC
TRBV30	TRBD2	-	TRBJ2-7	CAWTQRGETWYF	TGTGCCTGGACCCAGCGGGGGGAAACCTGGTACTTC
TRBV2	-	-	TRBJ1-1	CASIFQGNTEAFF	TGTGCCAGCATTTTTCAGGGTAACACTGAAGCTTTCTTT
TRBV6-1	-	-	TRBJ1-2	CASSEVTNGDYGYTF	TGTGCCAGCAGTGAAGTTACAAACGGGGACTATGGCTACACCTTC
TRBV27	TRBD2	-	TRBJ2-3	CASRSLTSGDHTDTQYF	TGTGCCAGCAGGTCATTGACTAGCGGGGATCACACAGATACGCAGTATTTT
TRBV7-9	TRBD1	few	TRBJ1-2	CASSLGTGVSYGYTF	TGTGCCAGCAGCTTAGGGACAGGAGTTAGCTATGGCTACACCTTC
TRBV30	-	-	TRBJ1-2	CAWGGSNYGYTF	TGTGCCTGGGGGGGCAGTAACTATGGCTACACCTTC
TRBV25-1	TRBD1	-	TRBJ1-2	CASRGDRGLVWGYTF	TGTGCCAGCAGGGGGGACAGGGGATTGGTGTGGGGCTACACCTTC
TRBV20-1	TRBD1	-	TRBJ1-1	CSASLPQGANSEAFF	TGCAGTGCTAGTCTCCCTCAGGGGGCCAACAGTGAAGCTTTCTTT
TRBV19	-	-	TRBJ1-1	CASSIEIQGTEAFF	TGTGCCAGTAGTATAGAAATACAGGGCACTGAAGCTTTCTTT
TRBV4-3	-	few	TRBJ1-3	CASSQNKGDTIYF	TGCGCCAGCAGCCAAAATAAAGGGGACACCATATATTTT
TRBV18	-	-	TRBJ1-1	CASSLWAGAMNTEAFF	TGTGCCAGCTCACTTTGGGCAGGGGCAATGAACACTGAAGCTTTCTTT
TRBV5-1	-	-	TRBJ2-2	CASSLQAGNTGELFF	TGCGCCAGCAGCTTGCAAGCAGGGAACACCGGGGAGCTGTTTTTT
TRBV4-1	TRBD1	-	TRBJ2-2	CASSQTDRGVAGELFF	TGCGCCAGCAGCCAAACAGACAGGGGAGTCGCCGGGGAGCTGTTTTTT